The next 29 T cell receptor beta chains were all read from a single sample in a study of T cell changes during pregnancy in multiple sclerosis. Generated by immunoSEQ multiplex PCR, the TCRdb table keeps only in-frame clones and is missing some. The table records about 79,000 clones, just under 95% of them present only once. The sequencing used peripheral blood, collected in the second trimester of pregnancy. These receptors all stem from a female donor in good health, enrolled as a control in a pregnancy study.

The chain recombines TRBV7-6 with TRBJ1-1, with D possibly matching TRBD1 (5 bases). This CDR3 is 14 amino acids long. CDR1 and CDR2 from the germline V gene are SGHVS and FNYEAQ. The V gene lost 0 bases and the J gene lost 5 bases, with 10 bases spanning the gap. CDR3 protein: CASSLAGGRTEAFF. The CDR3 DNA follows: TGTGCCAGCAGCTTAGCGGGGGGAAGGACTGAAGCTTTCTTT.

The CDR3 DNA is TGTGCCAGCAGCGTGGGGGGACCGGGACTGGCCTACAATGAGCAGTTCTTC. Protein: CASSVGGPGLAYNEQFF. This chain connects TRBV9 to TRBJ2-1; possible D gene TRBD2, 6 bases. Germline V gene data show CDR1 as SGDLS and CDR2 as YYNGEE. CDR3 size: 17 residues. V lost 2 bases and J lost 2, with 17 bases in between. Variable domain in full (rest from reference TRBV9 and TRBJ2-1): DSGVTQTPKHLITATGQRVTLRCSPRSGDLSVYWYQQSLDQGLQFLIQYYNGEERAKGNILERFSAQQFPDLHSELNLSSLELGDSALYFCASSVGGPGLAYNEQFFGPGTRLTVL.

V and J are TRBV7-9 and TRBJ1-1, with D perhaps matching TRBD1 (6 bases). V shed 4 bases and J shed 0 bases, with 6 bases lying between them. From germline, CDR1 is SEHNR and CDR2 FQNEAQ (reference sequence). The CDR3 sequence is 13 residues long. DNA for the CDR3: TGTGCCAGCAGCTGGGACATGAACACTGAAGCTTTCTTT. Protein product: CASSWDMNTEAFF.

The chain combines TRBV30 with TRBJ1-4, with 8 bases fitting TRBD1. V lost 0 bases and J lost 7; bases outside the gene matches: 1. Per the germline V gene, CDR1 is GTSNPN and CDR2 is SVGIG (reference sequence). The CDR3 extends over 13 amino acids. DNA for the CDR3: TGTGCCTGGAGTGTCGGACAGGGTGAAAAACTGTTTTTT. It codes for CAWSVGQGEKLFF. The full variable domain, rest sourced from reference TRBV30 and TRBJ1-4, is SQTIHQWPATLVQPVGSPLSLECTVEGTSNPNLYWYRQAAGRGLQLLFYSVGIGQISSEVPQNLSASRPQDRQFILSSKKLLLSDSGFYLCAWSVGQGEKLFFGSGTQLSVL.

This chain links TRBV5-1 with TRBJ2-1; the D gene is possibly TRBD2 (6 bases). The V end lost 4 bases, the J end lost 8 bases, and 16 bases lay between the germline ends. Germline V lookup: CDR1 SGHRS, CDR2 YFSETQ. The CDR3 has 14 amino acids. This CDR3 is CASSQLEGIDEQFF. In nucleotides, the CDR3 is TGCGCCAGCAGCCAATTGGAGGGGATAGATGAGCAGTTCTTC.

The chain combines TRBV5-1 with TRBJ1-6; the match to TRBD1 covers 7 bases. Germline V gene data show CDR1 as SGHRS and CDR2 as YFSETQ. The junction had 8 bases not matched to a gene; V was cut back by 0 bases and J by 5 bases. The CDR3 sequence is 17 residues long. The CDR3 region is CASSLEGARGNNSPLHF. The DNA of the CDR3 is TGCGCCAGCAGCTTGGAGGGGGCGCGGGGAAATAATTCACCCCTCCACTTT.

The rearrangement links TRBV5-6 to TRBJ1-6, with D uncertain. There are 18 residues in the CDR3. Germline V gene data show CDR1 as SGHDT and CDR2 as YYEEEE. The V and J ends lost 2 bases and 1 base respectively, with 16 bases between them. In nucleotides, the CDR3 is TGTGCCAGCAGCTTCTCATACGTCTCGAGGTCCTATAATTCACCCCTCCACTTT. It translates to CASSFSYVSRSYNSPLHF.

V is TRBV7-2 and J is TRBJ1-6, with 10 bases aligning to TRBD1. Trimming removed 4 bases from V and 7 bases from J; junction bases left unmatched: 1. The germline CDR1 and CDR2 sequences are SGHTA and FQGNSA. This CDR3 has 14 residues. The CDR3 DNA sequence: TGTGCCAGCAGCTGGACAGGGGGGAATTCACCCCTCCACTTT. Translated, it gives CASSWTGGNSPLHF.

The V call is TRBV7-8, the J call TRBJ2-5; D might be TRBD2 (7 bases). CDR3 length: 15 residues. V was shortened by 1 base and J by 5 bases, with 14 bases between the two germline ends. Germline V gene lookup returns CDR1 SGHVS and CDR2 FQNEAQ. The CDR3 is CASSLGGRGTETQYF. The CDR3 region has the DNA TGTGCCAGCAGCTTAGGGGGGAGGGGGACCGAGACCCAGTACTTC.

The chain is built from TRBV14 and TRBJ2-1; D uncertain. The CDR3 spans 15 residues. The ends were cut back, 0 bases at V and 3 bases at J, with 9 bases in the middle. Germline values: CDR1 SGHDN, CDR2 FVKESK. The CDR3 is CASSQEERLYNEQFF. CDR3 DNA: TGTGCCAGCAGCCAAGAAGAAAGACTCTACAATGAGCAGTTCTTC.

The chain uses TRBV5-5 and TRBJ2-5, with 7 bases identical to TRBD1. The CDR3 has 14 amino acids. The junction had 5 bases not matched to a gene; V was cut back by 4 bases and J by 2 bases. Per germline, CDR1 SGHKS and CDR2 YYEKEE (reference sequence). The CDR3 bases are TGTGCCAGCAGCCAAAACAGGGGACAAGAGACCCAGTACTTC. This codes for CASSQNRGQETQYF.

The J gene is TRBJ2-2, the V gene TRBV14, with a tentative D call TRBD1 (6 bases). Germline loops: CDR1 SGHDN, CDR2 FVKESK. The V and J ends lost 5 bases and 0 bases respectively, with 10 bases between them. The CDR3 loop spans 15 amino acids. The CDR3 is CASSDRNSNTGELFF. In DNA, the CDR3 is TGTGCCAGCAGCGACAGGAATTCGAACACCGGGGAGCTGTTTTTT.

V and J are TRBV7-7 and TRBJ2-5, with 10 positions matching TRBD2. This CDR3 has 16 residues. V shed 1 base, J shed 4 bases, and the junction held 6 bases outside the gene matches. The V gene's germline CDR1 is SSHAT and CDR2 FNYEAQ (reference sequence). The CDR3 sequence: CASSLGLAGAGETQYF. CDR3 nucleotides: TGTGCCAGCAGCTTAGGGCTAGCGGGGGCCGGAGAGACCCAGTACTTC.

The chain carries TRBV4-2 and TRBJ2-4, with D possibly being TRBD2 (6 bases). Trimming took off 4 bases at V and 0 bases at J, with 10 bases between the two ends. Germline CDR1 reads LGHNA; CDR2 reads YNFKEQ. The CDR3 sequence is 15 residues long. In DNA, the CDR3 is TGTGCCAGCAGCCCAGGAGGGGAAGCCAAAAACATTCAGTACTTC. It yields the protein CASSPGGEAKNIQYF.

The CDR3 bases are TGTGCCAGCAGTTTGCGGGACGCGGGTCAGCCCCAGCATTTT. This encodes CASSLRDAGQPQHF. This chain links TRBV27 with TRBJ1-5; D may be TRBD1 (5 bases). This CDR3 contains 14 residues. CDR1 is MNHEY, CDR2 SMNVEV, per germline (reference sequence). Between the trimmed V and J ends, which lost 3 bases and 6 bases, there was a span of 12 bases.

The chain employs TRBV18 and TRBJ2-5, with no clear D. Trimming cost V 1 base and J 0 bases, with 3 bases left between them. CDR1 and CDR2 (germline): KGHSH, LQKENI. CDR3 length: 13 residues. CDR3 bases: TGTGCCAGCTCACCACTAAACCAAGAGACCCAGTACTTC. This translates into CASSPLNQETQYF.

The gene calls are TRBV7-9 and TRBJ2-1, with TRBD2 matching over 8 bases. Trimming removed 5 bases from V and 3 bases from J; junction bases left unmatched: 9. This CDR3 spans 16 amino acids. Germline V gene sequence: CDR1 SEHNR, CDR2 FQNEAQ (reference sequence). This CDR3 reads CASSRQGGGRYNEQFF. DNA of the CDR3: TGTGCCAGCAGCCGTCAAGGCGGGGGGCGCTACAATGAGCAGTTCTTC.

This rearrangement joins TRBV30 to TRBJ1-3, with 7 positions matching TRBD1. CDR1 is GTSNPN, CDR2 SVGIG, per germline (reference sequence). V lost 0 bases and J lost 4; bases outside the gene matches: 12. This CDR3 is built from 17 residues. The CDR3 DNA reads TGTGCCTGGAGTGTACAGAAGACAGGGTTAGGGGGAAACACCATATATTTT. It encodes CAWSVQKTGLGGNTIYF.

The chain uses TRBV9 and TRBJ2-2; 10 bases match TRBD2. CDR1 and CDR2 (germline): SGDLS, YYNGEE. V trimming: 0 bases; J trimming: 1 base; junction bases outside the gene matches: 24. The CDR3 runs 24 residues. CDR3 protein: CASSVATEQIEKRGGKGNTGELFF. The CDR3 DNA reads TGTGCCAGCAGCGTAGCTACGGAACAGATAGAGAAGCGGGGGGGCAAGGGGAACACCGGGGAGCTGTTTTTT.

The chain links TRBV7-3 to TRBJ2-7; 8 bases are a match to TRBD1. Germline V CDR1 and CDR2: SGHTA, FQGTGA. Trimming cost V 5 bases and J 12 bases; bases outside gene matches: 9. This CDR3 spans 12 amino acids. The CDR3 is CASSPDRANLYF. The CDR3 nucleotides read TGTGCCAGCAGCCCGGACAGGGCGAATCTGTACTTC.

The J gene is TRBJ2-2, the V gene TRBV7-3; 12 bases map to TRBD1. CDR3 size: 16 residues. Germline CDR1 and CDR2: SGHTA and FQGTGA. Trimming took 1 base from V and 7 from J; bases not matched to a gene: 4. CDR3 protein: CASSLRDRGHGGELFF. The DNA of the CDR3 is TGTGCCAGCAGCTTAAGGGACAGGGGGCACGGCGGGGAGCTGTTTTTT. Filled out from reference TRBV7-3 and TRBJ2-2, the complete variable domain reads GAGVSQTPSNKVTEKGKYVELRCDPISGHTALYWYRQSLGQGPEFLIYFQGTGAADDSGLPNDRFFAVRPEGSVSTLKIQRTERGDSAVYLCASSLRDRGHGGELFFGEGSRLTVL.

Here the CDR3 DNA reads TGTGCCATCAGCGATGGCAGACTCACCGGGGAGCTGTTTTTT. Residues: CAISDGRLTGELFF. The gene calls are TRBV10-3 and TRBJ2-2; D is uncertain. V dropped 6 bases and J dropped 4 bases, with 12 bases sitting between them. The germline V gene has CDR1 ENHRY and CDR2 SYGVKD. The CDR3 totals 14 residues.

This clone appeared once. The same CDR3 is also encoded by other DNA sequences in this sample. The CDR3 region has the DNA TGTGCCAGCAGTGACTTGGCGGGGGGGCCAAGAGATACGCAGTATTTT. This translates into CASSDLAGGPRDTQYF. J is TRBJ2-3 and V is TRBV6-4, with 9 bases that match TRBD2. Trimming removed 1 base from V and 5 bases from J; junction bases left unmatched: 7. The CDR3 length is 16 residues. Per the germline V gene, CDR1 is MRHNA and CDR2 is SNTAGT.

The chain is built from TRBV5-5 and TRBJ1-1; D uncertain. CDR1 and CDR2 (germline): SGHKS, YYEKEE (reference sequence). V was pared by 6 bases and J by 0 bases, with 9 bases between. This CDR3 has 13 residues. CDR3 residues: CASNGGLNTEAFF. CDR3 in DNA: TGTGCCAGCAATGGAGGGCTGAACACTGAAGCTTTCTTT.

The V gene is TRBV9, the J gene TRBJ1-2, with 7 bases matching TRBD1. CDR3 size: 18 residues. The ends lost 2 bases at V and 3 bases at J; junction bases unmatched: 16. Looked up from germline, CDR1 is SGDLS and CDR2 is YYNGEE. The CDR3 DNA is TGTGCCAGCAGCGTTCAGCCTGACAGGGTAGTTTTCGACTATGGCTACACCTTC. Its translation: CASSVQPDRVVFDYGYTF.

V is TRBV7-2 and J is TRBJ2-2, with TRBD2 matching 10 bases. The germline gives CDR1 SGHTA, CDR2 FQGNSA. This CDR3 is 14 amino acids long. V lost 4 bases and J lost 5; bases outside the gene matches: 1. The CDR3 reads CASSSSGSTGELFF. The DNA of the CDR3 is TGTGCCAGCAGCTCTAGCGGGAGTACCGGGGAGCTGTTTTTT.

The chain links TRBV19 to TRBJ2-1, with TRBD2 identical over 10 bases. The V gene's germline CDR1 is LNHDA and CDR2 SQIVND (reference sequence). The CDR3 contains 18 residues. V shed 6 bases and J 3 bases; nucleotides not matched to a gene: 14. CDR3 region: CASSPFLVAGGNYNEQFF. The DNA for the CDR3 is TGTGCCAGTAGCCCTTTTTTGGTAGCGGGGGGAAACTACAATGAGCAGTTCTTC.

This chain joins TRBV19 and TRBJ1-5; D gene ambiguous. Trimming stripped 3 bases from V and 0 bases from J, with 9 bases between. This CDR3 comprises 15 residues. CDR1 and CDR2 from the germline V gene are LNHDA and SQIVND (reference sequence). In DNA, the CDR3 is TGTGCCAGTAGTATGGAGGATTATAGCAATCAGCCCCAGCATTTT. This codes for CASSMEDYSNQPQHF. The full variable domain, rest sourced from reference TRBV19 and TRBJ1-5, is DGGITQSPKYLFRKEGQNVTLSCEQNLNHDAMYWYRQDPGQGLRLIYYSQIVNDFQKGDIAEGYSVSREKKESFPLTVTSAQKNPTAFYLCASSMEDYSNQPQHFGDGTRLSIL.

The rearrangement joins TRBV7-3 to TRBJ2-3; perhaps TRBD1 as D (6 bases). Trimming removed 4 bases at V and 3 bases at J, with 11 bases between. CDR1 SGHTA and CDR2 FQGTGA come from the germline V gene. The length of the CDR3 is 14 residues. CDR3 residues: CASSSGTWTDTQYF. CDR3 bases: TGTGCCAGCAGCTCCGGGACATGGACAGATACGCAGTATTTT.